The clone carrying this T cell receptor beta chain appeared a few times. Its target is unknown. Germline CDR1 is SGHTA and CDR2 is FQGNSA. Trimming removed 3 bases from V and 3 bases from J, with 10 bases in between. The CDR3 extends over 14 amino acids. This specimen comes from a study of T-cell memory formation after mild COVID-19. Constant-segment-primed 5'RACE gave TCR alpha and TCR beta cDNA libraries with sample barcodes and UMIs. TCRdb passed the 5' RACE reads through MiXCR, listing each CDR3 protein once. The sample lists roughly 220,000 distinct CDR3 sequences, over 9% occurring once. Study-level findings and limits: In second-wave clones peaking day 37, SARS-CoV-2 specificity remained unconfirmed. Contracting CD8+ clones were enriched in EMRA, CD4+ mainly in CM and EM. The study detected some responding clones in pre-infection memory, suggesting cross-reactive memory joined.

Sequences were obtained from PBMCs or a T cell subset sorted from them (not recorded which). The receptor's source is a man aged 18-30 years who had mild COVID-19 (a few samples of this study predate the infection). Cell type and time point are not known. V and J are TRBV7-2 and TRBJ2-3; no clear D. The CDR3 protein is CASSFLVSTDTQYF. In nucleotides, the CDR3 is TGTGCCAGCAGCTTCCTAGTCAGTACAGATACGCAGTATTTT.